A single TCR beta chain is shown here with its context. The data were obtained in a study of blood T cell repertoires in COVID-19. Study at large: The study drew acute and convalescent COVID-19 samples from the United States, Italy and Spain.

In the authors' workflow: Amplification of reference gene primers provided the estimated nucleated cell counts. The table came from immunoSEQ multiplex PCR; TCRdb's copy has only in-frame clones and leaves some out. Clonal size and the V and J genes are those of that table, whereas D and trimming came from the DNA. The repertoire holds approximately 300,000 clones, with roughly 88% as singletons. In germline, CDR1 is SGHRS, CDR2 YFSETQ. The V gene end was trimmed by 1 base and the J gene end by 9 bases; junction bases not matched to a gene: 8. There are 14 residues in the CDR3. This clonotype was obtained from a human donor with COVID-19, enrolled during active disease. The donor label of this sample is uncertain. The sequenced sample consisted of peripheral blood. This rearrangement joins TRBV5-1 to TRBJ1-2; TRBD1 matches 8 bases. The DNA of the CDR3 is TGCGCCAGCAGCTTGTCCAGGGGGCAGGGGAGCTACACCTTC. Its protein product is CASSLSRGQGSYTF. The full variable domain, with the rest looked up from reference TRBV5-1 and TRBJ1-2, is KAGVTQTPRYLIKTRGQQVTLSCSPISGHRSVSWYQQTPGQGLQFLFEYFSETQRNKGNFPGRFSGRQFSNSRSEMNVSTLELGDSALYLCASSLSRGQGSYTFGSGTRLTVV.